This record covers a single T cell receptor beta chain. Germline values: CDR1 SGHTA, CDR2 FQGNSA. V dropped 5 bases and J dropped 1 base, with 10 bases sitting between them. This CDR3 comprises 14 residues. Repertoires were generated with immunoSEQ multiplex PCR, while TCRdb's copy carries only in-frame clones and drops some. The sample includes 100,000 to 150,000 clones, around nine tenths of them seen just once. This specimen comes from a study of control samples from healthy donors and cancer patients. The V and J genes are TRBV7-2 and TRBJ2-3; D gene unclear. The TCR originated in a man aged 40-49 years in good health. Sequenced input: blood. The CDR3 coding sequence is TGTGCCAGCAGCCCCAGCTTGGGCACAGATACGCAGTATTTT. It is translated as CASSPSLGTDTQYF.